This T cell receptor beta chain stems from a study of T-cell memory formation after mild COVID-19. Across the whole study: TCR clusters mostly belonged to single donors.

TCRdb independently ran MiXCR on the 5' RACE reads; one entry per CDR3 protein. This sample has hundreds of thousands of distinct CDR3 sequences, with 20% to 25% found just once. Sequencing used PBMCs or a T cell subset sorted from them (not recorded which). The TCR was taken from an adult woman who had mild COVID-19 (a few samples of this study predate the infection). Cell type and time point are not known.

As DNA, the CDR3 is TGCAGTGCCAGCGTCTGGGACGGTAGCACAGATACGCAGTATTTT. Protein sequence: CSASVWDGSTDTQYF. This rearrangement joins TRBV20-1 to TRBJ2-3, with D perhaps assigned TRBD1 or TRBD2 (5 bases each). CDR3 size: 15 residues. Trimming pared 6 bases from V and 0 bases from J, leaving 16 bases between. In germline, CDR1 is DFQATT, CDR2 SNEGSKA (reference sequence).